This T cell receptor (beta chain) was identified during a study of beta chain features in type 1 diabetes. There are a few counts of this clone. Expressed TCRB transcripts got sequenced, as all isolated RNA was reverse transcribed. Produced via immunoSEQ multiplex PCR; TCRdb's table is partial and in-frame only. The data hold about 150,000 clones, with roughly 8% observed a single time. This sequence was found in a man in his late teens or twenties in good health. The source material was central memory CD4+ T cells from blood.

For the CDR3, the DNA is TGTGCCAGCAGCTTAGGAGTTGGGGCGAATGAAAAACTGTTTTTT. Translation: CASSLGVGANEKLFF. This rearrangement joins TRBV11-2 to TRBJ1-4; D possibly corresponds to TRBD1 (5 bases). V lost 1 base and J lost 5, with 11 bases in between. The length of the CDR3 is 15 residues. Germline-derived CDR1 and CDR2 are SGHAT and FQNNGV.